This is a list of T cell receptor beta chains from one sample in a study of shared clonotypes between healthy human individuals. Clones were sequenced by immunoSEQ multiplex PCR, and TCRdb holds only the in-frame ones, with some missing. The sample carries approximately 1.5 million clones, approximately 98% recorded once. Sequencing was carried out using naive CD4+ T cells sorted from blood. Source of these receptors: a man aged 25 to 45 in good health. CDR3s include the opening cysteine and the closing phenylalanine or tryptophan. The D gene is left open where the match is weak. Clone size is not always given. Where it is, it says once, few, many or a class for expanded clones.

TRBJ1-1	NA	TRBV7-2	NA	TGTGCCAGCAGCTTAGGTGCAGGGTCGGGGGTAGGAGAAGCTTTCTTT	CASSLGAGSGVGEAFF
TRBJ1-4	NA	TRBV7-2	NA	TGTGCCAGCAGCTCCGGGACCGTCGGTGAAAAACTGTTTTTT	CASSSGTVGEKLFF
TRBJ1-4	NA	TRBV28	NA	TGTGCCAGCAGAGCAACTAATGAAAAACTGTTTTTT	CASRATNEKLFF
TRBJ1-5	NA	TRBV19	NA	TGTGCCAGTAGTACTCAGGGCCGCAATCAGCCCCAGCATTTT	CASSTQGRNQPQHF
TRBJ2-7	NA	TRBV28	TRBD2	TGTGCCAGCAGAACCCGGACTAGCGAGAGCTACGAGCAGTACTTC	CASRTRTSESYEQYF
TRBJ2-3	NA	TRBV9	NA	TGTGCCAGCAGCTTCTGGGACTCCCGGGGAGGAGATACGCAGTATTTT	CASSFWDSRGGDTQYF
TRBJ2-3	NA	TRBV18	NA	TGTGCCAGCTCACCCCCCCAAAGCACAGATACGCAGTATTTT	CASSPPQSTDTQYF
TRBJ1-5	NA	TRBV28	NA	TGTGCCAGCAGTCCACAGGGAGGGGGCAATCAGCCCCAGCATTTT	CASSPQGGGNQPQHF
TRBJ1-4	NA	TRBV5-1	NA	TGCGCCAGCTCGTCTGGTGGGACTAATGAAAAACTGTTTTTT	CASSSGGTNEKLFF
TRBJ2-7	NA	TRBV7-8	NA	TGTGCCAGCAGCTTAGGTCGATACGAGCAGTACTTC	CASSLGRYEQYF
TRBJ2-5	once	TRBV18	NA	TGTGCCAGCTCACCACCCGGGACAAAACAAGAGACCCAGTACTTC	CASSPPGTKQETQYF
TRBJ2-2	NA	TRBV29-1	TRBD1	TGCAGCGTGTACGGGACAGTCACCGGGGAGCTGTTTTTT	CSVYGTVTGELFF